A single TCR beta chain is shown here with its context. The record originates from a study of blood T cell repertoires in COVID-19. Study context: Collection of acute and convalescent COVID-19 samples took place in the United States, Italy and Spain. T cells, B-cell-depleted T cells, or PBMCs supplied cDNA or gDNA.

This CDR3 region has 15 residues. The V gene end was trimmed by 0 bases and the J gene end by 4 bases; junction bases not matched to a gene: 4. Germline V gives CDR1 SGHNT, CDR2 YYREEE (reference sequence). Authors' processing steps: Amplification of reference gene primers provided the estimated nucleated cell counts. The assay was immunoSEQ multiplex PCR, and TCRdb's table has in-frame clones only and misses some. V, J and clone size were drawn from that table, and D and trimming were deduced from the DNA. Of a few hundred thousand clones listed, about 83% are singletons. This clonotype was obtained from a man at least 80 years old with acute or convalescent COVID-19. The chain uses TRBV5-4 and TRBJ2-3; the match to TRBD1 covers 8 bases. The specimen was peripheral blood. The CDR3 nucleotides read TGTGCCAGCAGCTTGGCCGGACAGGGAGCAGATACGCAGTATTTT. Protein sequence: CASSLAGQGADTQYF.